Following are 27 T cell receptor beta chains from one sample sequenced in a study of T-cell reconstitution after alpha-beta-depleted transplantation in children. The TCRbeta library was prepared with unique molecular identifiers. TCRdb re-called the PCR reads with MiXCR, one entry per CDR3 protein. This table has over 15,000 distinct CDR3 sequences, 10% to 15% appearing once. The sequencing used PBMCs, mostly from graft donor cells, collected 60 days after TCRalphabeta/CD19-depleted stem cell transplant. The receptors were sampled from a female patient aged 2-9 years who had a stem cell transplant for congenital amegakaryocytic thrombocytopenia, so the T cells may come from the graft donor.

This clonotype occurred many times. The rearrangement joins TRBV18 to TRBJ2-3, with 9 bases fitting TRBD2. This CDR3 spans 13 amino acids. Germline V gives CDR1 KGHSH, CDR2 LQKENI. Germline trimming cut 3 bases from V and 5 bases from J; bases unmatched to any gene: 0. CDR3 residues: CASSPSGRDTQYF. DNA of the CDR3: TGTGCCAGCTCACCTAGCGGGAGAGATACGCAGTATTTT.

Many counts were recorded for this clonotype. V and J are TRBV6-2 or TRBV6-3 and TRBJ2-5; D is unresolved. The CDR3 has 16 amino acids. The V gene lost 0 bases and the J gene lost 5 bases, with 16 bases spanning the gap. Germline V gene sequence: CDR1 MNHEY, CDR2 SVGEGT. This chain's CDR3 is CASSYSKVVSAETQYF. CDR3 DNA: TGTGCCAGCAGTTACTCGAAGGTTGTTTCAGCGGAGACCCAGTACTTC.

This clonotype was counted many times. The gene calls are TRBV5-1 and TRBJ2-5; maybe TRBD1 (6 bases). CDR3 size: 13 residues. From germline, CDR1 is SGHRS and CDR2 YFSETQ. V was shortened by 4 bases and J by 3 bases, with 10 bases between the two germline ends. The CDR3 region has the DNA TGCGCCAGCAGCAGCAGGGGTGAAGAGACCCAGTACTTC. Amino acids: CASSSRGEETQYF.

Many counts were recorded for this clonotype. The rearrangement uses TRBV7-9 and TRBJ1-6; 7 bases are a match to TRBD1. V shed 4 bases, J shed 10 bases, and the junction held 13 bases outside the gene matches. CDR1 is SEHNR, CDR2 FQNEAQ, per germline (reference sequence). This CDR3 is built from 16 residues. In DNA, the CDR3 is TGTGCCAGCAGCTGGTTCCCGGACAGGCAGAACTCACCCCTCCACTTT. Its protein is CASSWFPDRQNSPLHF.

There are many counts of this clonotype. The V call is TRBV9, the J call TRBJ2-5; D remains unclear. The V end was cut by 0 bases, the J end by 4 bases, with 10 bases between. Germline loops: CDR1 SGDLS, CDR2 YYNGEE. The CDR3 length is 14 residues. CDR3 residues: CASSVGPTRETQYF. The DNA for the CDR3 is TGTGCCAGCAGCGTAGGTCCCACACGAGAGACCCAGTACTTC.

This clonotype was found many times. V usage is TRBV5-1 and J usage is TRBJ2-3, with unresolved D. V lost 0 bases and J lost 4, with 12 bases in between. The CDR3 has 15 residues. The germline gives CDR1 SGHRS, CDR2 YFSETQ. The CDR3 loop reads CASSLEGRLADTQYF. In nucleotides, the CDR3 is TGCGCCAGCAGCTTGGAGGGTAGACTGGCAGATACGCAGTATTTT.

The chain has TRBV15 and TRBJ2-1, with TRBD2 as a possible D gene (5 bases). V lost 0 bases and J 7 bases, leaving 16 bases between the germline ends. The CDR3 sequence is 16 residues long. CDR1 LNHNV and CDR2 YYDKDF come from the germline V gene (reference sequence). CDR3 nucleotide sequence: TGTGCCACCAGCAGAGAGGAGCTAGCCCGGCGTAATGAGCAGTTCTTC. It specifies CATSREELARRNEQFF.

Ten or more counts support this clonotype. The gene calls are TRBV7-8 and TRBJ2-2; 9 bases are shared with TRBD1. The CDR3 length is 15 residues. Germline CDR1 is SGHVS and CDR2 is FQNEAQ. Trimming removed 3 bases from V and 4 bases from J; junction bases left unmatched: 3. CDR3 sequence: CASSLGQGGTGELFF. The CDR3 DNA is TGTGCCAGCAGCTTGGGACAGGGTGGCACCGGGGAGCTGTTTTTT.

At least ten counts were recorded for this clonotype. CDR3 sequence reads: CATALYVGETTSSTDTQYF. The CDR3 bases are TGTGCCACAGCGCTTTACGTTGGCGAAACAACGTCTAGCACAGATACGCAGTATTTT. The chain carries TRBV11-1 and TRBJ2-3; no definite D call. Germline lookup yields CDR1 SGHAT and CDR2 FQDESV (reference sequence). V lost 10 bases and J lost 0, with 29 bases in between. The CDR3 covers 19 residues.

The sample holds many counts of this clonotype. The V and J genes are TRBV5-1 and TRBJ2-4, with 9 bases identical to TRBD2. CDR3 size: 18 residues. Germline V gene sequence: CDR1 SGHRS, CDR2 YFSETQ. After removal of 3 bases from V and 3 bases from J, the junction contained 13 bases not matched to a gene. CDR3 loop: CASSWTSVLVGGKNIQYF. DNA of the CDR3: TGCGCCAGCAGCTGGACTAGCGTTTTAGTAGGCGGCAAAAACATTCAGTACTTC.

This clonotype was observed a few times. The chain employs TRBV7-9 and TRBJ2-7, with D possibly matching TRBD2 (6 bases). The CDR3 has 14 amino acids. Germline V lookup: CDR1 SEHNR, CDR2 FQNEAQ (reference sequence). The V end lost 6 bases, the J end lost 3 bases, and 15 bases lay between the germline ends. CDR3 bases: TGTGCCAGCAGGGTAAGGGACTCCCGCTACGAGCAGTACTTC. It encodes CASRVRDSRYEQYF.

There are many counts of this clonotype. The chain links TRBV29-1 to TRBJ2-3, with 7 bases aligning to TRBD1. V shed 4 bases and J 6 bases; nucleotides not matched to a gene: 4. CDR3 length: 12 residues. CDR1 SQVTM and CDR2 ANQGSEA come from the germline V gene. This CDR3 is CSVAQGQDTQYF. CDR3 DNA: TGCAGCGTTGCCCAGGGACAGGATACGCAGTATTTT.

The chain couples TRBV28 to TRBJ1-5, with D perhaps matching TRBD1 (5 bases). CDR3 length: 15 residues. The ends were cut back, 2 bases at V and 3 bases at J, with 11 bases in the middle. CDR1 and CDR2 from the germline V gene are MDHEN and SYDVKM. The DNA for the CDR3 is TGTGCCAGCAGTTTACTCGGGGACCCCAATCAGCCCCAGCATTTT. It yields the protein CASSLLGDPNQPQHF. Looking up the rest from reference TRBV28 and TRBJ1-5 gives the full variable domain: DVKVTQSSRYLVKRTGEKVFLECVQDMDHENMFWYRQDPGLGLRLIYFSYDVKMKEKGDIPEGYSVSREKKERFSLILESASTNQTSMYLCASSLLGDPNQPQHFGDGTRLSIL.

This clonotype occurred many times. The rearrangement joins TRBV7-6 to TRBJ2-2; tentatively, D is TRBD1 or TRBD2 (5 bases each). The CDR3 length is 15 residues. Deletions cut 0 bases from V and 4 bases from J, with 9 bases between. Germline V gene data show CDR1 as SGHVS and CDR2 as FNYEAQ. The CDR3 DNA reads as TGTGCCAGCAGCTTAGCAGGGGCGGGCACCGGGGAGCTGTTTTTT. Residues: CASSLAGAGTGELFF.

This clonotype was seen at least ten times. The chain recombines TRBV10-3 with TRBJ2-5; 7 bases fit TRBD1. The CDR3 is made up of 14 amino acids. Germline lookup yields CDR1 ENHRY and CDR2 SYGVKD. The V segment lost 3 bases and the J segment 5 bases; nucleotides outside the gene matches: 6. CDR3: CAISELGRGETQYF. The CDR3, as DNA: TGTGCCATCAGTGAATTGGGCAGGGGGGAGACCCAGTACTTC.

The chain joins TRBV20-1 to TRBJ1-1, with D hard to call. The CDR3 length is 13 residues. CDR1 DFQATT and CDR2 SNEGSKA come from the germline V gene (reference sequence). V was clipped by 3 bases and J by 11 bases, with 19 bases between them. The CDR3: CSASVTVPLGAFF. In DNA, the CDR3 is TGCAGTGCTAGCGTCACGGTTCCCTTAGGGGCTTTCTTT.

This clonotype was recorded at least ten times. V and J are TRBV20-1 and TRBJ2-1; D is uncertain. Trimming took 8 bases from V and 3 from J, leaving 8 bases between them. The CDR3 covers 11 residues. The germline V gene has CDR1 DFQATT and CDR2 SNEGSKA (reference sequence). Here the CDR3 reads CSPSHYNEQFF. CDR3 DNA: TGCAGTCCGTCACACTACAATGAGCAGTTCTTC.

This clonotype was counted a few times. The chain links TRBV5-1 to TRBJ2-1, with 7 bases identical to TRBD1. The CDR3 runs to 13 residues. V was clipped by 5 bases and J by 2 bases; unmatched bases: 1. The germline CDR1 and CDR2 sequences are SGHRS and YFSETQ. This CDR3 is CASRQGAYNEQFF. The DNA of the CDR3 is TGCGCCAGCAGGCAGGGGGCCTACAATGAGCAGTTCTTC.

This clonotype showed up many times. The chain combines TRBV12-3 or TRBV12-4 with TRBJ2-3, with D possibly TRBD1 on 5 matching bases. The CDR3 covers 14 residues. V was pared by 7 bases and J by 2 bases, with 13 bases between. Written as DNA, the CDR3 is TGTGCCAGCACCTGGACAAACCCCACAGATACGCAGTATTTT. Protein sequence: CASTWTNPTDTQYF.

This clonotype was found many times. The CDR3 reads CASSQDLAGITTDTQYF. In nucleotides, the CDR3 is TGCGCCAGCAGCCAAGATTTAGCGGGAATCACCACAGATACGCAGTATTTT. The chain combines TRBV4-1 with TRBJ2-3; 8 nucleotides match TRBD2. The CDR3 is 17 amino acids. The germline gives CDR1 MGHRA, CDR2 YSYEKL. V lost 0 bases and J lost 2; bases outside the gene matches: 7.

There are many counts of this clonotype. CDR3 loop: CASSFGQTYEQYF. The CDR3 coding sequence is TGTGCCAGCAGTTTCGGACAGACCTACGAGCAGTACTTC. The chain has TRBV12-3 or TRBV12-4 and TRBJ2-7; a weak D match, TRBD1 (6 bases). This CDR3 is 13 amino acids long. Between the trimmed V and J ends, which lost 3 bases and 2 bases, there was a span of 8 bases.

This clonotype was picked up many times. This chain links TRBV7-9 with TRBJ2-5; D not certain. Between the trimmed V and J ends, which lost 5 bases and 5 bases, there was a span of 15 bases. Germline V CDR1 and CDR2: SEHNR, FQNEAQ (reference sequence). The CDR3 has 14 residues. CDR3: CASSPGQTGETQYF. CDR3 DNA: TGTGCCAGCAGCCCCGGGCAAACTGGTGAGACCCAGTACTTC.

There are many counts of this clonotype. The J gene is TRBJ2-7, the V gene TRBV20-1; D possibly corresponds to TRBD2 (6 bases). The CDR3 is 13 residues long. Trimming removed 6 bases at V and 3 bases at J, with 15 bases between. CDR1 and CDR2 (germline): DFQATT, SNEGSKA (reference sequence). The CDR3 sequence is CSAIRDGSYEQYF. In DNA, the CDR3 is TGCAGTGCGATCCGGGACGGGAGCTACGAGCAGTACTTC.

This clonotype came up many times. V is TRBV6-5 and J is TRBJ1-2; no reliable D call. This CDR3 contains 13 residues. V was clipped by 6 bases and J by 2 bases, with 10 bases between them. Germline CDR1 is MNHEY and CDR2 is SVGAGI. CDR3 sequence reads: CASRDSANYGYTF. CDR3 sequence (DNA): TGTGCCAGCAGGGACTCGGCAAACTATGGCTACACCTTC.

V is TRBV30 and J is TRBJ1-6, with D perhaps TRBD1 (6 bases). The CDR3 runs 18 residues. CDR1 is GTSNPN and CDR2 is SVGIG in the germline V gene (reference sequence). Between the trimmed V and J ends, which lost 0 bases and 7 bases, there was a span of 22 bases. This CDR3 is CAWSVYRTASRDNSPLHF. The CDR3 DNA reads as TGTGCCTGGAGTGTCTACCGGACAGCCTCTAGGGACAATTCACCCCTCCACTTT.

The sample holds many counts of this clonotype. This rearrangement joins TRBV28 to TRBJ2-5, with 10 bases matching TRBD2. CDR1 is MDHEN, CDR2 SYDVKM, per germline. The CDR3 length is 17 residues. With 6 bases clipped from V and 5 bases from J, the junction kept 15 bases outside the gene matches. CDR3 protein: CASSPPLAGAPRETQYF. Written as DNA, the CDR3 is TGTGCCAGCAGCCCCCCCCTAGCGGGAGCCCCCAGGGAGACCCAGTACTTC. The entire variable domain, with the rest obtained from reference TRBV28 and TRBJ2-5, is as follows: DVKVTQSSRYLVKRTGEKVFLECVQDMDHENMFWYRQDPGLGLRLIYFSYDVKMKEKGDIPEGYSVSREKKERFSLILESASTNQTSMYLCASSPPLAGAPRETQYFGPGTRLLVL.

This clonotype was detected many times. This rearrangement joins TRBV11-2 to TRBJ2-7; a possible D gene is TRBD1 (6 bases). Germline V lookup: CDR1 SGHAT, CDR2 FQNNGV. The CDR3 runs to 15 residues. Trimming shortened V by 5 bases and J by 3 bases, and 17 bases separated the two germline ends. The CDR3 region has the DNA TGTGCCAGCAGCCCGAACCGACAGGCTGTCTACGAGCAGTACTTC. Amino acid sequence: CASSPNRQAVYEQYF.